One and the same sample provided the 19 T cell receptor beta chains below, sequenced in a study of cytomegalovirus exposure and HLA in healthy donors. Both 60 Vbeta primers and 13 Jbeta primers went into the PCR. TCRdb's table, derived via immunoSEQ multiplex PCR, lists solely in-frame clones and lacks some. The table includes 110,000 to 150,000 clones, about 64% detected once. The sample consisted of PBMCs. These receptors were taken from a man aged 55 to 70 in good health and CMV-seronegative.

This clone occurred a few times. The rearrangement links TRBV11-2 to TRBJ1-1, with 10 bases matching TRBD1. J was trimmed by 0 bases and V by 1 base; bases with no gene match: 11. Per the germline V gene, CDR1 is SGHAT and CDR2 is FQNNGV. This CDR3 is built from 19 residues. CDR3 sequence reads: CASSLVVTGGTGVNTEAFF. The CDR3 DNA reads TGTGCCAGCAGCTTAGTAGTTACGGGGGGGACAGGGGTGAACACTGAAGCTTTCTTT.

The rearrangement uses TRBV9 and TRBJ2-5; 13 bases match TRBD2. Germline V lookup: CDR1 SGDLS, CDR2 YYNGEE. The V segment lost 3 bases and the J segment 2 bases; nucleotides outside the gene matches: 7. The CDR3 has 17 amino acids. The CDR3 here is CASSGTSGRRGQETQYF. The CDR3 region has the DNA TGTGCCAGCAGCGGGACTAGCGGGAGAAGAGGGCAAGAGACCCAGTACTTC.

This clone was observed a few times. The chain recombines TRBV19 with TRBJ1-5; D not certain. The CDR3 length is 13 residues. Trimming took 3 bases from V and 5 from J, leaving 8 bases between them. CDR1 LNHDA and CDR2 SQIVND come from the germline V gene (reference sequence). CDR3 bases: TGTGCCAGTAGTATCGCGGGTGATCAGCCCCAGCATTTT. This sequence encodes CASSIAGDQPQHF.

The V and J genes are TRBV6-1 and TRBJ2-5; possible D gene TRBD2, 6 bases. The V gene's germline CDR1 is MNHNS and CDR2 SASEGT. V was cut by 5 bases and J by 6 bases, with 16 bases left in between. CDR3 size: 14 residues. Written as DNA, the CDR3 is TGTGCCAGCAGTTTGGGGGGAGAAGGCCAGACCCAGTACTTC. It codes for CASSLGGEGQTQYF.

This clone was detected only a few times. The chain employs TRBV7-6 and TRBJ1-5; D possibly corresponds to TRBD1 (5 bases). V lost 1 base to trimming and J lost 4 bases, with 14 bases between them. The CDR3 totals 16 residues. Per the germline V gene, CDR1 is SGHVS and CDR2 is FNYEAQ. CDR3 loop: CASSLVQGFENQPQHF. The CDR3 DNA follows: TGTGCCAGCAGCTTAGTCCAGGGATTTGAAAATCAGCCCCAGCATTTT.

This clone has more than one count but fewer than ten. The V gene is TRBV7-2, the J gene TRBJ2-7; TRBD1 is a possible D gene (6 bases). The ends were cut back, 10 bases at V and 7 bases at J, with 17 bases in the middle. The germline gives CDR1 SGHTA, CDR2 FQGNSA. The length of the CDR3 is 12 residues. The CDR3 DNA follows: TGTGCCACTGGGGGCCCCTTCGGGGAGCAGTACTTC. Amino acids: CATGGPFGEQYF.

This clone came up once. V gene TRBV14 combines with J gene TRBJ2-7; TRBD1 matches 9 bases. Germline V gene lookup returns CDR1 SGHDN and CDR2 FVKESK. Trimming took 6 bases from V and 6 from J; bases not matched to a gene: 12. The CDR3 totals 15 residues. CDR3 protein: CASRPTGTGTGEQYF. CDR3 DNA sequence: TGTGCCAGCAGGCCTACCGGGACAGGGACGGGCGAGCAGTACTTC.

The J gene is TRBJ1-4, the V gene TRBV30; D is uncertain. The germline V and J ends were trimmed by 0 bases and 8 bases, with 10 bases remaining between them. Per germline, CDR1 GTSNPN and CDR2 SVGIG (reference sequence). This CDR3 comprises 13 residues. For the CDR3, the DNA is TGTGCCTGGAGTGTAAACCCGGGAGAAAAACTGTTTTTT. Its protein product is CAWSVNPGEKLFF. Supplemented by reference TRBV30 and TRBJ1-4, the full variable domain reads SQTIHQWPATLVQPVGSPLSLECTVEGTSNPNLYWYRQAAGRGLQLLFYSVGIGQISSEVPQNLSASRPQDRQFILSSKKLLLSDSGFYLCAWSVNPGEKLFFGSGTQLSVL.

This CDR3 reads CASSPGGRSDTQYF. The CDR3 DNA follows: TGTGCCAGCAGCCCGGGCGGGAGGTCAGATACGCAGTATTTT. The chain couples TRBV7-3 to TRBJ2-3; TRBD2 agrees at 8 bases. CDR3 length: 14 amino acids. From germline, CDR1 is SGHTA and CDR2 FQGTGA. V trimming: 5 bases; J trimming: 4 bases; junction bases outside the gene matches: 5.

The CDR3 here is CASSYRTGQTSNQPQHF. Here the CDR3 DNA reads TGTGCCAGTAGTTACCGGACAGGACAAACTAGCAATCAGCCCCAGCATTTT. The chain recombines TRBV19 with TRBJ1-5; 7 nucleotides match TRBD1. V was pared by 5 bases and J by 0 bases, with 10 bases of the junction left unmatched. Germline lookup yields CDR1 LNHDA and CDR2 SQIVND (reference sequence). The CDR3 runs to 17 residues. Drawing the rest from reference TRBV19 and TRBJ1-5, the complete variable domain is DGGITQSPKYLFRKEGQNVTLSCEQNLNHDAMYWYRQDPGQGLRLIYYSQIVNDFQKGDIAEGYSVSREKKESFPLTVTSAQKNPTAFYLCASSYRTGQTSNQPQHFGDGTRLSIL.

The chain uses TRBV6-5 and TRBJ2-1, with 12 bases that match TRBD2. The V and J ends lost 6 bases and 10 bases, in that order; junction bases with no gene match: 10. The CDR3 extends over 15 amino acids. Looked up from germline, CDR1 is MNHEY and CDR2 is SVGAGI. The CDR3 coding sequence is TGTGCCAGCAGCCGCGGGACTAGCGGGTTTACGGAGCAGTTCTTC. Translated, it gives CASSRGTSGFTEQFF.

This chain links TRBV6-5 with TRBJ1-5; D is perhaps TRBD1 (6 bases). The CDR3 is 13 amino acids. Deletions cut 8 bases from V and 6 bases from J, with 14 bases between. The germline CDR1 and CDR2 sequences are MNHEY and SVGAGI. The CDR3 nucleotides read TGTGCCAGCGCAAATAGGGGGGGTCAGCCCCAGCATTTT. Its protein product is CASANRGGQPQHF.

This chain connects TRBV6-1 to TRBJ2-2; 7 bases align to TRBD1. The germline gives CDR1 MNHNS, CDR2 SASEGT. V was clipped by 0 bases and J by 6 bases; unmatched bases: 7. The length of the CDR3 is 16 residues. This chain's CDR3 is CASSEAPPQGAGELFF. The CDR3 DNA reads TGTGCCAGCAGTGAAGCGCCCCCGCAGGGGGCCGGGGAGCTGTTTTTT.

The CDR3, as DNA: TGTGCCAGCAGCGTAGTTGGGGGCTCCACCGGGGAGCTGTTTTTT. Translating it yields CASSVVGGSTGELFF. V usage is TRBV9 and J usage is TRBJ2-2, with D possibly being TRBD1 (6 bases). The germline V gene has CDR1 SGDLS and CDR2 YYNGEE. CDR3 length equals 15 residues. Trimming shortened V by 0 bases and J by 4 bases, and 10 bases separated the two germline ends.

V gene TRBV2 combines with J gene TRBJ2-2, with 7 nucleotides matching TRBD1. CDR1 and CDR2 from the germline V gene are SNHLY and FYNNEI. The CDR3 covers 16 residues. Trimming removed 4 bases from V and 7 bases from J; junction bases left unmatched: 12. As DNA, the CDR3 is TGTGCCAGCAGTGGTGGGGACAGCCTAAGGGGCGGGGAGCTGTTTTTT. As protein: CASSGGDSLRGGELFF.

This clone was counted once. The chain recombines TRBV6-1 with TRBJ2-1, with a tentative D call TRBD2 (5 bases). V dropped 2 bases and J dropped 7 bases, with 15 bases sitting between them. This CDR3 has 15 amino acids. CDR1 and CDR2 from the germline V gene are MNHNS and SASEGT. The CDR3 is CASSENVGEWNEQFF. The CDR3 DNA reads as TGTGCCAGCAGTGAAAACGTGGGAGAGTGGAATGAGCAGTTCTTC.

This clone was counted between two and nine times. The J gene is TRBJ2-5, the V gene TRBV7-2; the D gene is possibly TRBD2 (5 bases). The V end lost 5 bases, the J end lost 8 bases, and 15 bases lay between the germline ends. The germline gives CDR1 SGHTA, CDR2 FQGNSA. The CDR3 spans 13 residues. The CDR3 region is CASSLVETTTQYF. DNA for the CDR3: TGTGCCAGCAGCCTGGTGGAGACTACAACCCAGTACTTC.

Worth noting for this clone: The same CDR3 arises from other DNA sequences in this sample as well. The rearrangement joins TRBV29-1 to TRBJ2-7; maybe TRBD2 (5 bases). The CDR3 spans 11 residues. Trimming cost V 6 bases and J 4 bases, with 10 bases left between them. CDR1 and CDR2 from the germline V gene are SQVTM and ANQGSEA. The CDR3 is CSVGDRYEQYF. As DNA, the CDR3 is TGCAGCGTGGGAGACCGTTACGAGCAGTACTTC.

This clone was seen a handful of times. CDR3 nucleotides: TGTGCCAGCAGTCTACCCTCGATACAAGAGACCCAGTACTTC. This sequence encodes CASSLPSIQETQYF. The rearrangement links TRBV11-2 to TRBJ2-5; D unresolved. V was trimmed by 6 bases and J by 2 bases, leaving 13 bases between them. The CDR3 totals 14 residues. Germline V lookup: CDR1 SGHAT, CDR2 FQNNGV.